A single sample is the source of the 21 T cell receptor beta chains below, sequenced in a study of T-cell memory formation after mild COVID-19. Each CDR3 protein gets one entry after TCRdb re-called the 5' RACE reads with MiXCR. The sample yields 150,000 or so distinct CDR3 sequences, roughly 15% seen once. Input material: PBMCs or a T cell subset sorted from them (not recorded which). The receptors were gathered from an adult woman who had mild COVID-19 (a few samples of this study predate the infection). Cell type and time point are not known.

V usage is TRBV12-3 or TRBV12-4 and J usage is TRBJ2-1; TRBD2 matches at 10 bases. V gave up 2 bases and J gave up 3 bases; unmatched junction bases: 1. This CDR3 is 15 amino acids long. In nucleotides, the CDR3 is TGTGCCAGCAGTTTAAGGACTAGCGGCTACAATGAGCAGTTCTTC. Amino acid sequence: CASSLRTSGYNEQFF.

This rearrangement joins TRBV3-1 to TRBJ2-2; 15 bases map to TRBD2. The V gene's germline CDR1 is LGHDT and CDR2 YNNKEL (reference sequence). The length of the CDR3 is 16 residues. The J segment lost 5 bases and the V segment lost 4 bases, leaving 2 bases of the junction unmatched. For the CDR3, the DNA is TGTGCCAGCAGCCCGGGGACTAGCGGGAGGACCGGGGAGCTGTTTTTT. It is translated as CASSPGTSGRTGELFF.

The rearrangement joins TRBV18 to TRBJ2-7; perhaps TRBD1 as D (5 bases). The CDR3 is 15 residues long. V lost 5 bases to trimming and J lost 3 bases, with 17 bases between them. Germline CDR1 KGHSH, CDR2 LQKENI. The CDR3 nucleotides are TGTGCCAGCTCAACCACATCAGGGCCCGGCTACGAGCAGTACTTC. It encodes CASSTTSGPGYEQYF.

A few counts support this clonotype. This chain links TRBV12-3 or TRBV12-4 with TRBJ2-1; TRBD2 might be the D (6 bases). CDR3 size: 14 residues. Trimming removed 3 bases at V and 6 bases at J, with 12 bases between. The DNA of the CDR3 is TGTGCCAGCAGTTTTTTAGGAGCGGGCAATGAGCAGTTCTTC. It translates to CASSFLGAGNEQFF.

The chain combines TRBV12-3 or TRBV12-4 with TRBJ2-2, with unresolved D. The CDR3 runs 14 residues. Trimming shortened V by 6 bases and J by 5 bases, and 13 bases separated the two germline ends. This chain's CDR3 is CASSAIGRTGELFF. The DNA of the CDR3 is TGTGCCAGCAGCGCAATCGGTAGGACCGGGGAGCTGTTTTTT.

This clonotype has more than one count but fewer than ten. The DNA of the CDR3 is TGTGCCAGCAGCCTGAACCGGATTCAGCCCCAGCATTTT. It is translated as CASSLNRIQPQHF. The J gene is TRBJ1-5, the V gene TRBV27; D remains unclear. This CDR3 is built from 13 residues. Germline V gene sequence: CDR1 MNHEY, CDR2 SMNVEV (reference sequence). Deletions cut 6 bases from V and 6 bases from J, with 12 bases between.

This clonotype was seen only a few times. The chain recombines TRBV5-5 with TRBJ1-2; the D is unclear. This CDR3 is 12 amino acids long. Between the trimmed V and J ends, which lost 4 bases and 8 bases, there was a span of 12 bases. Germline lookup yields CDR1 SGHKS and CDR2 YYEKEE (reference sequence). The CDR3 DNA reads as TGTGCCAGCAGCCCGACGGTGAGAGGCTACACCTTC. Its translation: CASSPTVRGYTF.

V usage is TRBV5-6 and J usage is TRBJ1-1; TRBD1 aligns across 7 bases. The CDR3 is 16 amino acids. The germline V gene has CDR1 SGHDT and CDR2 YYEEEE. V dropped 1 base and J dropped 7; count of bases not matched to a gene: 13. CDR3 bases: TGTGCCAGCAGCTTGACAAGACAGGGCGGGATCGGTGAAGCTTTCTTT. Its translation is CASSLTRQGGIGEAFF. Full variable domain (missing parts from reference TRBV5-6 and TRBJ1-1): DAGVTQSPTHLIKTRGQQVTLRCSPKSGHDTVSWYQQALGQGPQFIFQYYEEEERQRGNFPDRFSGHQFPNYSSELNVNALLLGDSALYLCASSLTRQGGIGEAFFGQGTRLTVV.

This clonotype has just a few counts. The rearrangement links TRBV12-3 or TRBV12-4 to TRBJ2-7, with D unresolved. Trimming took 2 bases from V and 1 from J, leaving 9 bases between them. The CDR3 has 14 residues. CDR3 amino acids: CASSLYGGSYEQYF. As DNA, the CDR3 is TGTGCCAGCAGTTTATACGGTGGGTCCTACGAGCAGTACTTC.

There are a few counts of this clonotype. This chain uses TRBV15 with TRBJ2-3; 10 positions agree with TRBD2. The CDR3 loop spans 16 amino acids. Germline CDR1 LNHNV, CDR2 YYDKDF (reference sequence). J was trimmed by 1 base and V by 5 bases; bases with no gene match: 6. CDR3: CATSVSGTSGTDTQYF. CDR3 sequence (DNA): TGTGCCACCAGCGTTTCCGGGACTAGCGGCACAGATACGCAGTATTTT.

The J gene is TRBJ1-5, the V gene TRBV20-1; D ambiguous. The CDR3 covers 13 residues. Germline values: CDR1 DFQATT, CDR2 SNEGSKA (reference sequence). V lost 6 bases and J 1 base, leaving 10 bases between the germline ends. CDR3 region: CSAVPWSNQPQHF. CDR3 in DNA: TGCAGTGCGGTCCCTTGGAGCAATCAGCCCCAGCATTTT.

The sample holds many counts of this clonotype. The rearrangement uses TRBV27 and TRBJ2-7; D is perhaps TRBD1 or TRBD2 (5 bases each). In germline, CDR1 is MNHEY, CDR2 SMNVEV (reference sequence). V was cut by 3 bases and J by 3 bases, with 15 bases left in between. The CDR3 loop spans 15 amino acids. The CDR3 nucleotides read TGTGCCAGCAGTTTTGGGGACCCCGGGGACTACGAGCAGTACTTC. Protein: CASSFGDPGDYEQYF.

The CDR3 DNA reads TGTGCCTGGAGTGATCGGGTCGGAGCTTTCTTT. Its protein is CAWSDRVGAFF. This chain links TRBV30 with TRBJ1-1; D is undetermined. V lost 1 base to trimming and J lost 10 bases, with 10 bases between them. CDR1 and CDR2 from the germline V gene are GTSNPN and SVGIG (reference sequence). The CDR3 extends over 11 amino acids.

This clonotype was observed a handful of times. This chain joins TRBV18 and TRBJ2-1; possibly TRBD1 for D (6 bases). In germline, CDR1 is KGHSH, CDR2 LQKENI. The CDR3 has 13 residues. V shed 2 bases and J shed 15 bases, with 17 bases lying between them. CDR3: CASSPSKAGATFF. The CDR3 nucleotides read TGTGCCAGCTCACCATCCAAAGCAGGGGCGACGTTCTTC.

The V call is TRBV6-2 or TRBV6-3, the J call TRBJ1-1, with D possibly matching TRBD1 (5 bases). V lost 5 bases, J lost 2 bases, and 12 bases lay in between. Germline V gives CDR1 MNHEY, CDR2 SVGEGT. The CDR3 covers 14 residues. CDR3 nucleotides: TGTGCCAGCAGTACTACAGGTTTCAACACTGAAGCTTTCTTT. Encoded protein: CASSTTGFNTEAFF.

Only a few counts were recorded for this clonotype. This rearrangement joins TRBV7-8 to TRBJ1-1; D not certain. Per germline, CDR1 SGHVS and CDR2 FQNEAQ. This CDR3 is 15 amino acids long. The V end lost 4 bases, the J end lost 1 base, and 13 bases lay between the germline ends. CDR3 in DNA: TGTGCCAGCAGCTCCTCCGGGTCCTGGAACACTGAAGCTTTCTTT. As protein: CASSSSGSWNTEAFF.

As regards this clonotype: One junction end disagrees with the germline gene, perhaps due to a read error. This chain links TRBV6-6 with TRBJ1-3; D gene uncertain. CDR3 length: 18 amino acids. The germline CDR1 and CDR2 sequences are MNHNY and SVGAGI (reference sequence). CDR3 sequence (DNA): TGTGCCAGCAGTCACTCTTCGGGCCCACAGTTAGTGGGGAACACCATATATTTT. Its translation: CASSHSSGPQLVGNTIYF.

This clonotype was observed a few times. V and J are TRBV5-1 and TRBJ1-4, with TRBD1 matching 9 bases. The V and J ends lost 4 bases and 0 bases, in that order; junction bases with no gene match: 13. The CDR3 loop spans 19 amino acids. The V gene's germline CDR1 is SGHRS and CDR2 YFSETQ. CDR3 region: CASSPGQGLGPATNEKLFF. The CDR3 DNA sequence: TGCGCCAGCAGCCCCGGACAGGGGTTGGGCCCTGCAACTAATGAAAAACTGTTTTTT.

This rearrangement joins TRBV7-8 to TRBJ1-4; D remains unclear. Deletions cut 0 bases from V and 4 bases from J, with 6 bases between. Germline CDR1 reads SGHVS; CDR2 reads FQNEAQ. CDR3 length: 14 residues. In DNA form, the CDR3 reads TGTGCCAGCAGCTTAGCGGACGTTAATGAAAAACTGTTTTTT. Residues: CASSLADVNEKLFF. Full variable domain (missing parts from reference TRBV7-8 and TRBJ1-4): GAGVSQSPRYKVAKRGQDVALRCDPISGHVSLFWYQQALGQGPEFLTYFQNEAQLDKSGLPSDRFFAERPEGSVSTLKIQRTQQEDSAVYLCASSLADVNEKLFFGSGTQLSVL.

The chain uses TRBV19 and TRBJ2-7; 10 nucleotides agree with TRBD2. Germline loops: CDR1 LNHDA, CDR2 SQIVND (reference sequence). V was pared by 5 bases and J by 7 bases, with 8 bases of the junction left unmatched. This CDR3 is 14 amino acids long. The CDR3 DNA sequence: TGTGCCAGTAGTCCGCTAGCGGGAGAGGGGGAGCAGTACTTC. Translated, it gives CASSPLAGEGEQYF.

This clonotype was recorded at least ten times. The chain combines TRBV15 with TRBJ1-1; 7 positions match TRBD1. This CDR3 region has 16 residues. V was pared by 6 bases and J by 1 base, with 11 bases of the junction left unmatched. The germline CDR1 and CDR2 sequences are LNHNV and YYDKDF (reference sequence). CDR3 in amino acids: CATRPEEGARNTEAFF. The CDR3 bases are TGTGCCACCAGACCGGAGGAGGGGGCGCGGAACACTGAAGCTTTCTTT.